The 10 T cell receptor beta chains listed next were all sequenced from one sample in a study of blood T cell repertoires in COVID-19. Data came from immunoSEQ multiplex PCR; TCRdb stores just in-frame clones and leaves some out. The sample lists 150,000 to 200,000 clones, around 86% seen once, with roughly 8.2% in the top ten. Sample: peripheral blood. All receptors come from a man aged 55-75 years with acute or convalescent COVID-19.

V and J are TRBV5-1 and TRBJ2-1; 7 bases align to TRBD1. Germline V gives CDR1 SGHRS, CDR2 YFSETQ. Losses at the gene ends were 4 bases for V and 6 bases for J; bases not matched to a gene: 16. This CDR3 is built from 17 residues. The CDR3 sequence is CASSTGQVRELTNEQFF. CDR3 bases: TGCGCCAGCAGCACCGGACAGGTCCGGGAACTTACCAATGAGCAGTTCTTC.

The gene calls are TRBV23-1 and TRBJ2-4, with D unresolved. TRBV23-1 is noted as an ORF with a role that remains uncertain. The CDR3 length is 13 residues. The V end was cut by 4 bases, the J end by 7 bases, with 11 bases between. DNA for the CDR3: TGCGCCAGCAGTCGAGGTACTCGGAACATTCAGTACTTC. Protein: CASSRGTRNIQYF.

The chain recombines TRBV27 with TRBJ2-6, with a tentative D call TRBD1 (5 bases). CDR1 is MNHEY, CDR2 SMNVEV, per germline (reference sequence). Trimming took off 6 bases at V and 0 bases at J, with 15 bases between the two ends. The CDR3 extends over 17 amino acids. CDR3 amino acids: CASRPDSWLSGANVLTF. The CDR3 DNA follows: TGTGCCAGCAGACCCGACAGTTGGCTCTCTGGGGCCAACGTCCTGACTTTC.

There are a few counts of this clone. V usage is TRBV11-2 and J usage is TRBJ2-1, with TRBD2 identical over 10 bases. The trim removed 6 bases at V and 9 bases at J, leaving 11 bases unmatched. This CDR3 is 15 amino acids long. CDR1 is SGHAT, CDR2 FQNNGV, per germline. The CDR3, as DNA: TGTGCCAGCAGAACACTAGCGGGGCCCTTGGGTGAGCAGTTCTTC. It yields the protein CASRTLAGPLGEQFF. The full variable domain, completed using reference TRBV11-2 and TRBJ2-1, is EAGVAQSPRYKIIEKRQSVAFWCNPISGHATLYWYQQILGQGPKLLIQFQNNGVVDDSQLPKDRFSAERLKGVDSTLKIQPAKLEDSAVYLCASRTLAGPLGEQFFGPGTRLTVL.

The chain recombines TRBV24-1 with TRBJ2-1; 7 bases agree with TRBD2. Losses at the gene ends were 4 bases for V and 3 bases for J; bases not matched to a gene: 5. Looked up from germline, CDR1 is KGHDR and CDR2 is SFDVKD. This CDR3 contains 15 residues. The CDR3 reads CATSDPSGNYNEQFF. CDR3 in DNA: TGTGCCACCAGTGACCCTAGCGGTAACTACAATGAGCAGTTCTTC.

The rearrangement uses TRBV27 and TRBJ2-3; a weak D match, TRBD2 (7 bases). This CDR3 contains 15 residues. The germline gives CDR1 MNHEY, CDR2 SMNVEV (reference sequence). V shed 5 bases and J shed 4 bases, with 16 bases lying between them. The CDR3 region has the DNA TGTGCCAGCAGTCGTCGCGGGGAGGGGGCAGATACGCAGTATTTT. It yields the protein CASSRRGEGADTQYF.

V is TRBV9 and J is TRBJ2-2; TRBD2 agrees at 10 bases. Germline CDR1 and CDR2: SGDLS and YYNGEE. The CDR3 extends over 16 amino acids. The J segment lost 5 bases and the V segment lost 3 bases, leaving 7 bases of the junction unmatched. The CDR3 reads CASSAPGLAETGELFF. The CDR3 nucleotides are TGTGCCAGCAGCGCTCCCGGACTAGCGGAGACCGGGGAGCTGTTTTTT.

This chain links TRBV5-1 with TRBJ2-1, with 7 bases that match TRBD1. The length of the CDR3 is 16 residues. Trimming took 3 bases from V and 0 from J; bases not matched to a gene: 6. CDR1 and CDR2 from the germline V gene are SGHRS and YFSETQ. This chain's CDR3 is CASSSGTASSYNEQFF. DNA of the CDR3: TGCGCCAGCAGCTCTGGGACAGCGTCCTCCTACAATGAGCAGTTCTTC. The full variable domain, its missing parts supplied by reference TRBV5-1 and TRBJ2-1, is KAGVTQTPRYLIKTRGQQVTLSCSPISGHRSVSWYQQTPGQGLQFLFEYFSETQRNKGNFPGRFSGRQFSNSRSEMNVSTLELGDSALYLCASSSGTASSYNEQFFGPGTRLTVL.

The chain couples TRBV11-2 to TRBJ2-7; 7 bases agree with TRBD2. CDR1 is SGHAT and CDR2 is FQNNGV in the germline V gene. J lost 7 bases, V lost 2 bases, and 8 bases had no gene match. The length of the CDR3 is 14 residues. The CDR3: CASSLRRSGTEQYF. In DNA, the CDR3 is TGTGCCAGCAGCTTACGTCGGAGCGGGACTGAGCAGTACTTC.

The chain combines TRBV9 with TRBJ1-6; D gene ambiguous. This CDR3 is 12 amino acids long. The V end lost 3 bases, the J end lost 8 bases, and 6 bases lay between the germline ends. Germline-derived CDR1 and CDR2 are SGDLS and YYNGEE. The CDR3: CASSAGDSPLHF. For the CDR3, the DNA is TGTGCCAGCAGCGCCGGGGATTCACCCCTCCACTTT.